This T cell receptor beta chain came from a study of cytomegalovirus exposure and HLA in healthy donors. Here immunoSEQ multiplex PCR was the method, and the copy in TCRdb shows in-frame clones only, minus some. This sample has around 150,000 clones; 88% occur once, and the top ten carry approximately 3.1%. Germline values: CDR1 ENHRY, CDR2 SYGVKD. This CDR3 spans 16 amino acids. Trimming shortened V by 0 bases and J by 1 base, and 12 bases separated the two germline ends. This clone was picked up one time. Sequenced material: PBMCs. The chain is built from TRBV10-3 and TRBJ1-2, with a tentative D call TRBD1 (5 bases). This TCR was sampled from a man younger than 30 in good health and CMV-seronegative. The CDR3 DNA sequence: TGTGCCATCAGTGAGTCGGTGACAGAACTTAACTATGGCTACACCTTC. It specifies CAISESVTELNYGYTF.